The source of this T cell receptor (beta chain) is a study of regulatory dendritic cells for organ transplantation. On this clone: Its antigen is as yet unknown.

FACS sorted CD4+ or CD8+ T cells into CD45RA+ naive and CD45RO+ memory. This table comes from immunoSEQ multiplex PCR, and its TCRdb copy is limited to in-frame clones, with some not included. The sample consists of around 30,000 clones, roughly 80% of them appearing once. Study results and limitations: The authors noted considerable between-person heterogeneity in alloreactive memory CD8+ cells. Regulatory dendritic cells appeared to expand memory CD8+ clones less than mature ones. Memory CD8+ T cells were the most oligoclonal; naive cells were highly diverse.

Per the germline V gene, CDR1 is MNHEY and CDR2 is SMNVEV (reference sequence). With 1 base removed from V and 6 bases from J, the gap between germline ends came to 12 bases. The CDR3 extends over 15 amino acids. The chain combines TRBV27 with TRBJ1-4, with D tentatively TRBD1 (5 bases). The material sequenced was naive CD4+ T cells from blood. Sample subset: CD45RA+ naive T cells. The source of this sequence is a human donor in good health. In DNA, the CDR3 is TGTGCCAGCAGTTTATACAGGAGCCAGGATGAAAAACTGTTTTTT. Protein sequence: CASSLYRSQDEKLFF.